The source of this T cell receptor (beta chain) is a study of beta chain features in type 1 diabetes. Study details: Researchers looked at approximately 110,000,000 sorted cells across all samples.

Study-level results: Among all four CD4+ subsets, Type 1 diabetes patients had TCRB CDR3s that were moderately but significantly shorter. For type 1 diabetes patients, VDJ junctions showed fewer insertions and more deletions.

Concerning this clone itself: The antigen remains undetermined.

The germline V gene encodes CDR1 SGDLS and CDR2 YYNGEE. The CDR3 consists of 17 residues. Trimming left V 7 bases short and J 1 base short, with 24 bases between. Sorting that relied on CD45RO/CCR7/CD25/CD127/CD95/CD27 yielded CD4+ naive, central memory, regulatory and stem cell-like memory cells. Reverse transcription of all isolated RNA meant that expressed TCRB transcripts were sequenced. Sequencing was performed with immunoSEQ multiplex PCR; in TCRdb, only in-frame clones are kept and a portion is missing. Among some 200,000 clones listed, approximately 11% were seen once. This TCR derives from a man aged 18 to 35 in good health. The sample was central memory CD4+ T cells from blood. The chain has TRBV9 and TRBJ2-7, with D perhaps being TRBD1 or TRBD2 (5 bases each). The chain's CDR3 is CASRKSEGPKTSYEQYF. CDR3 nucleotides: TGTGCCAGCCGTAAGTCTGAGGGACCGAAAACGTCCTACGAGCAGTACTTC.